The subject of this entry is one T cell receptor beta chain. Assay used: immunoSEQ multiplex PCR; TCRdb lists only in-frame clones, some missing. Among fewer than 80,000 clones, approximately 84% were seen once, and the ten largest hold about 4.8%. This sample was taken from a study of early stage breast cancer tumors. V was cut by 3 bases and J by 2 bases, with 11 bases left in between. CDR1 is KGHSH and CDR2 is LQKENI in the germline V gene. The CDR3 is 14 residues long. This clonotype was sampled from a middle-aged person with breast cancer. The V call is TRBV18, the J call TRBJ2-7, with D tentatively TRBD1 (5 bases). Sequences were obtained from blood. The CDR3 loop reads CASSPETETYEQYF. CDR3 bases: TGTGCCAGCTCACCTGAGACAGAGACCTACGAGCAGTACTTC.